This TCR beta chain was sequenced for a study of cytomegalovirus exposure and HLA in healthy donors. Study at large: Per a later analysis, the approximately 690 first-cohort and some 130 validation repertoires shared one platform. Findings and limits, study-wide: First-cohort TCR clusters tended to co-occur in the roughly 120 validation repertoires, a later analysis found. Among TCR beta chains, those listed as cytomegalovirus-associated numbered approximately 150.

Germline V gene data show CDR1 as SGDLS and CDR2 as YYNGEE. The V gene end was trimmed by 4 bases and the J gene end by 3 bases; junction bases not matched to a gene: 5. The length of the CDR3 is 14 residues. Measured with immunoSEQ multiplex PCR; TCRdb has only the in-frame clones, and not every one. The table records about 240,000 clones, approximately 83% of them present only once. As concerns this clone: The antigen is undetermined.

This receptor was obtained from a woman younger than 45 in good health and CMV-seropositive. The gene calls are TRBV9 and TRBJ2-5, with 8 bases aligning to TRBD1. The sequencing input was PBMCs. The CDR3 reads CASSPGGVEETQYF. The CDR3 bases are TGTGCCAGCAGCCCAGGGGGCGTCGAAGAGACCCAGTACTTC. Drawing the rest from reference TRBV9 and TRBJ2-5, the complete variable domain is DSGVTQTPKHLITATGQRVTLRCSPRSGDLSVYWYQQSLDQGLQFLIQYYNGEERAKGNILERFSAQQFPDLHSELNLSSLELGDSALYFCASSPGGVEETQYFGPGTRLLVL.